Sequencing of this T cell receptor beta chain was carried out in a study of a mutant IDH1 vaccine in newly diagnosed glioma (dated by TCRdb to 2020 to 2023). At the level of the whole study: Vaccination was initiated 4-6 weeks after radiotherapy alone, or concurrently with temozolomide cycles in the chemotherapy-containing groups. Of the 30 or so patients who were treated, about 62% were male and about 40% were female, and the mean age was about 40 years. Before enrollment, most patients had been given radiochemotherapy with temozolomide as standard therapy, while the rest had received either radiotherapy alone or temozolomide alone. The week-35 safety follow-up took place at visit V12, and the week-47 end of study took place at visit V13. Six visits were used for peripheral blood collection: V03 (baseline), V05, V07, V10, V12 and V13. For exploratory analyses, 25 to 30 treated patients had longitudinal TCRB deep sequencing done wherever samples were available. Paper-wide results and their limitations: Vaccine-induced immune responses across multiple MHC alleles were detected in around 92% of patients. The authors stated that sample limitations prevented analyses of patient blood samples from being reproduced. Availability determined which PBMC samples were chosen for TCRB deep sequencing. Pseudoprogression seemed to be unrelated to changes in the top peripheral T cell clonotypes found by TCRB sequencing.

The germline V gene encodes CDR1 MNHEY and CDR2 SVGAGI. V is pared back by 8 bases and J by 6 bases, with 8 bases lying between the germline termini. From the cysteine up to the phenylalanine, the CDR3 has a length of 10 residues. Only the CDR3 region is kept as DNA, spanning 30 bases read in frame from base 1. Remarks on this clone: Its antigen target is currently unknown. No quality values exist for individual bases; no much larger clone is one base distant.

The library came from the immunoSEQ multiplex PCR assay. Rearranged TCR beta chain sequences were amplified with the hsTCRB Kit following the manufacturer's protocol. TCRB libraries were sequenced on an Illumina MiSeq. The authors' pipeline ran thus. The proprietary platform of the kit vendor was used for demultiplexing, trimming and gene mapping. TCRdb holds this immuneACCESS table with in-frame rearrangements only. Some clones are missing; in checked studies, unresolved V genes explain under half, and the rest has no known cause. Clonal size and the V and J genes are those of that table, whereas D and trimming came from the DNA. Recorded for this sample are about 44,000 clones; 81% of them occurred a single time. Around 5% of the sample comes from the top ten. According to the study, the label for this sample's time point signals: week 35, safety follow-up. Each vaccine dose was 300 ug of a 20-mer mutant IDH1 peptide in Montanide, given subcutaneously with topical imiquimod. Eight vaccinations were administered to patients in weeks 1, 3, 5, 7, 11, 15, 19 and 23, corresponding to visits V03 through V10. Newly diagnosed WHO grade 3 or 4 IDH1-mutant astrocytomas showing loss of nuclear ATRX were present in the donors. The samples were drawn from NOA16, a multicentre, single-arm, open-label phase I trial in Germany that tested a mutant IDH1 peptide vaccine in humans for the first time. Genomic DNA for TCRB sequencing was extracted from EDTA blood using the DNeasy Blood and Tissue Kit.

The sample was PBMCs, taken from a glioma patient whose treatment included an IDH1 peptide vaccine. The receptor comes from a woman aged 40-49 years with glioma. Some clones in this sample may be carry-over from other donors' samples. Rearrangement joined TRBV6-5 to TRBJ2-7; confidence is insufficient to name the D gene. For the CDR3, the sequence is CASGWSEQYF. The DNA is as follows: TGTGCCAGCGGATGGTCCGAGCAGTACTTC.